This T cell receptor beta chain was documented in a study of T cells expressing NK-cell markers. TCRdb derives one entry per CDR3 protein from the 5' RACE reads, leaving out DNA. The listing contains hundreds of thousands of distinct CDR3 sequences. CDR3 length: 15 residues. Germline-derived CDR1 and CDR2 are SGHDT and YYEEEE. The TCR sequence derives from a woman aged 18-70 years in good health. This chain links TRBV5-6 with TRBJ2-1; TCRdb's D gene call, TRBD1, goes unchecked for lack of DNA. The sequencing sample was made of blood T cells: a sorted CD56 or NKG2C T cell subset, CD4+ or CD8+ T cells, or bulk PBMC T cells (not recorded which). Here the CDR3 reads CASSFPATSLNEQFF.